This T cell receptor beta chain stems from a study of tumor-infiltrating lymphocytes in primary liver carcinoma. Study-wide context: Sample yields of productive TCRbeta reads, ranging from roughly 3.65 to 7.5 million, were similar across tissue types.

The authors made TCR beta cDNA from about 500 ng total RNA with a constant-region primer. Libraries of TCR beta came from three nested multiplex PCR rounds with slightly modified ARM-PCR. Forward primers for TRBV1-TRBV30 and a C-beta reverse primer served the first two PCR rounds, at approximately 10 cycles each. TCRdb independently ran MiXCR on the multiplex PCR reads; one entry per CDR3 protein. The table has about 330,000 distinct CDR3 sequences, about 65% seen once; the top ten hold roughly 6%. Details on this clonotype: Its antigen is as yet unknown. One end of the junction varies from germline; a read error may be responsible.

Study observations and caveats: Tumor region pairs shared more overlap than did tumor-adjacent and tumor-blood pairs.

The CDR3 has 19 residues. In germline, CDR1 is MNHNS, CDR2 SASEGT. Extraction also yielded germline DNA, while blood RNA was obtained from unsorted whole blood. Sequenced: peripheral blood. The TCR originated in a man aged 40-50 years with primary liver carcinoma and hepatitis B virus infection. This sequence joins TRBV6-1 and TRBJ2-3, with D perhaps matching TRBD2 (5 bases). This CDR3 is CASSALSLVTGFHTNTQYF. The CDR3 region has the DNA TGTGCCAGCAGTGCACTATCTCTTGTGACGGGGTTCCACACAAATACGCAGTATTTT.